The clone carrying this T cell receptor (beta chain) has just a few counts. The data originate from a study of blood T cell repertoires in COVID-19. About the research overall: Samples came from the United States, Italy and Spain, spanning acute and convalescent COVID-19.

The J segment lost 4 bases and the V segment lost 8 bases, leaving 10 bases of the junction unmatched. Germline V gene sequence: CDR1 SEHNR, CDR2 FQNEAQ (reference sequence). The CDR3 is 15 residues long. Per the authors' pipeline: The assay estimated nucleated cells by amplifying reference gene primers. Sequencing was performed with immunoSEQ multiplex PCR; in TCRdb, only in-frame clones are kept and a portion is missing. V, J and clone size derive from that table, while D and trimming were established from the DNA sequence. The repertoire holds 70,000 to 85,000 clones, with roughly 78% as singletons.

J is TRBJ2-1 and V is TRBV7-9; 8 nucleotides align to TRBD1. Sequenced: peripheral blood. This TCR was sampled from a human donor in a cohort sampled during active COVID-19. In nucleotides, the CDR3 is TGTGCCAGCCAGCTCGGACAGGGAGTATACAATGAGCAGTTCTTC. This sequence encodes CASQLGQGVYNEQFF.